Presented here are 5 T cell receptor beta chains from one specimen sequenced in a study of T-cell reconstitution after alpha-beta-depleted transplantation in children. The authors prepared the TCRbeta library with unique molecular identifiers. TCRdb itself ran the PCR reads through MiXCR, one entry per CDR3 protein. The data show nearly 550,000 distinct CDR3 sequences, approximately 16% seen once. The starting material was PBMCs from the stem cell graft donor, obtained from the stem cell graft. Receptor source: a human donor who donated a stem cell graft to a child with acute lymphoblastic leukemia.

This clonotype occurred many times. V is TRBV5-5 and J is TRBJ2-5; D remains unclear. Trimming removed 0 bases at V and 2 bases at J, with 8 bases between. Germline-derived CDR1 and CDR2 are SGHKS and YYEKEE (reference sequence). This CDR3 contains 14 residues. In DNA, the CDR3 is TGTGCCAGCAGCTTGGAGGACGTACAAGAGACCCAGTACTTC. Translated: CASSLEDVQETQYF.

This clonotype came up a few times. The gene calls are TRBV19 and TRBJ2-7; weak D call: TRBD2 (7 bases). V was shortened by 1 base and J by 7 bases, with 14 bases between the two germline ends. The CDR3 runs to 14 residues. The V gene's germline CDR1 is LNHDA and CDR2 SQIVND (reference sequence). Here the CDR3 DNA reads TGTGCCAGTAGTATAGTAGGGGGGGCTCAAGAGCAGTACTTC. The encoded protein is CASSIVGGAQEQYF.

The V call is TRBV20-1, the J call TRBJ2-7; 9 nucleotides align to TRBD2. CDR1 and CDR2 (germline): DFQATT, SNEGSKA (reference sequence). V shed 7 bases, J shed 5 bases, and the junction held 6 bases outside the gene matches. The CDR3 extends over 12 amino acids. The CDR3 reads CSGLAGVHEQYF. The DNA for the CDR3 is TGCAGTGGCTTAGCGGGAGTCCACGAGCAGTACTTC.

The CDR3 coding sequence is TGTGCCAGCGCTTTGACCAGCTCCTACGAGCAGTACTTC. This gives the protein CASALTSSYEQYF. The genes are TRBV27 and TRBJ2-7; D uncertain. CDR3 size: 13 residues. With 8 bases removed from V and 0 bases from J, the gap between germline ends came to 11 bases. Germline V lookup: CDR1 MNHEY, CDR2 SMNVEV (reference sequence).

The V and J genes are TRBV20-1 and TRBJ2-6; D remains ambiguous. Germline V gives CDR1 DFQATT, CDR2 SNEGSKA (reference sequence). This CDR3 is 13 amino acids long. V was trimmed by 3 bases and J by 0 bases, leaving 3 bases between them. In nucleotides, the CDR3 is TGCAGTGCTAGGAGCTCTGGGGCCAACGTCCTGACTTTC. It codes for CSARSSGANVLTF.